Listed here is a single T cell receptor (beta chain). The sample is drawn from a study of chemoradiotherapy in HPV16-positive cancers. Study context: Candidate HPV-specific T-cell clones and common TCR motifs came from functional assays in a couple of HPV16-positive patients.

Repertoires were generated with immunoSEQ multiplex PCR, while TCRdb's copy carries only in-frame clones and drops some. Of around 8,100 clones listed, around 85% are singletons. Germline CDR1 MGHDK, CDR2 SYGVNS. There are 14 residues in the CDR3. Unmatched junction bases numbered 8, after V lost 3 bases and J lost 9 bases. The receptor comes from a human donor with HPV-associated anogenital cancer. This rearrangement joins TRBV25-1 to TRBJ1-1; 9 positions match TRBD1. This sample comprised blood, obtained from a patient who underwent chemoradiotherapy. The CDR3 loop reads CASSDQRDRVKAFF. The CDR3 nucleotides are TGTGCCAGCAGTGATCAAAGGGACAGGGTGAAAGCTTTCTTT.